The 15 T cell receptor beta chains listed next were all sequenced from one sample in a study of cytomegalovirus exposure and HLA in healthy donors. PCR was performed using 60 Vbeta and 13 Jbeta primers. The protocol was immunoSEQ multiplex PCR, while the TCRdb copy is restricted to in-frame clones and leaves out a portion. Of about 250,000 clones listed, about 77% are singletons. The sequenced sample consisted of PBMCs. The receptors originated from a boy younger than 18 in good health and CMV-seronegative.

The chain carries TRBV7-2 and TRBJ2-7; D unresolved. V lost 0 bases and J 1 base, leaving 13 bases between the germline ends. The length of the CDR3 is 16 residues. Per germline, CDR1 SGHTA and CDR2 FQGNSA. The CDR3 DNA follows: TGTGCCAGCAGCTTAGCCCCGACAAGTATTTCCTACGAGCAGTACTTC. Translation gives CASSLAPTSISYEQYF.

The V gene is TRBV6-5, the J gene TRBJ1-5; 8 nucleotides match TRBD1. This CDR3 region has 15 residues. The germline V gene has CDR1 MNHEY and CDR2 SVGAGI. With 6 bases clipped from V and 2 bases from J, the junction kept 6 bases outside the gene matches. CDR3 sequence reads: CASRNTGGGNQPQHF. In DNA form, the CDR3 reads TGTGCCAGCAGGAATACAGGGGGGGGCAATCAGCCCCAGCATTTT.

The V gene is TRBV5-5, the J gene TRBJ2-1; maybe TRBD2 (6 bases). Deletions cut 3 bases from V and 1 base from J, with 8 bases between. Germline assignment: CDR1 SGHKS and CDR2 YYEKEE (reference sequence). The CDR3 runs 14 residues. The CDR3, as DNA: TGTGCCAGCAGCTGGGCGGGATCCTACAATGAGCAGTTCTTC. This sequence encodes CASSWAGSYNEQFF.

V gene TRBV4-1 combines with J gene TRBJ2-7, with 9 bases matching TRBD2. The CDR3 has 14 amino acids. The V and J ends lost 4 bases and 6 bases, in that order; junction bases with no gene match: 7. Germline assignment: CDR1 MGHRA and CDR2 YSYEKL. The CDR3 here is CASSRGSAGGEQYF. DNA for the CDR3: TGCGCCAGCAGCCGAGGCTCAGCGGGAGGCGAGCAGTACTTC.

V and J are TRBV30 and TRBJ2-7, with D tentatively TRBD2 (5 bases). Germline assignment: CDR1 GTSNPN and CDR2 SVGIG (reference sequence). V was shortened by 3 bases and J by 4 bases, with 10 bases between the two germline ends. The CDR3 sequence is 12 residues long. The CDR3 spells CAWSLAGYEQYF. The CDR3 DNA is TGTGCCTGGAGCCTAGCCGGGTACGAGCAGTACTTC.

The chain links TRBV5-1 to TRBJ1-2; D unclear. The germline CDR1 and CDR2 sequences are SGHRS and YFSETQ. The CDR3 runs 15 residues. The V gene lost 4 bases and the J gene lost 7 bases, with 20 bases spanning the gap. The CDR3 reads CASSTVSDGGTGYTF. The CDR3, as DNA: TGCGCCAGCAGCACGGTCAGCGACGGTGGAACTGGCTACACCTTC.

V and J are TRBV10-3 and TRBJ1-1, with 10 nucleotides matching TRBD1. With 3 bases clipped from V and 7 bases from J, the junction kept 11 bases outside the gene matches. Germline CDR1 and CDR2: ENHRY and SYGVKD. The CDR3 totals 16 residues. CDR3 DNA sequence: TGTGCCATCAGTGACCGCGGGGGACAGGGGAAAAGTGAAGCTTTCTTT. This sequence encodes CAISDRGGQGKSEAFF.

This clone was detected only once. The V call is TRBV30, the J call TRBJ1-1, with D possibly being TRBD1 (5 bases). This CDR3 contains 14 residues. V was pared by 2 bases and J by 5 bases, with 15 bases between. Germline lookup yields CDR1 GTSNPN and CDR2 SVGIG (reference sequence). The CDR3 spells CAWSLGQLGTEAFF. CDR3 nucleotides: TGTGCCTGGAGTTTGGGGCAGCTGGGGACTGAAGCTTTCTTT.

J is TRBJ2-1 and V is TRBV9, with 7 nucleotides matching TRBD1. J was trimmed by 0 bases and V by 3 bases; bases with no gene match: 6. CDR1 SGDLS and CDR2 YYNGEE come from the germline V gene. This CDR3 has 16 amino acids. The CDR3 region has the DNA TGTGCCAGCAGCGCGTTTACAGGGGTCTCCTACAATGAGCAGTTCTTC. Protein sequence: CASSAFTGVSYNEQFF.

The rearrangement uses TRBV6-4 and TRBJ2-1; 14 bases match TRBD2. CDR1 and CDR2 from the germline V gene are MRHNA and SNTAGT. V shed 4 bases and J 6 bases; nucleotides not matched to a gene: 5. CDR3 length: 16 amino acids. The CDR3 here is CASSGLTSGGANEQFF. The CDR3 DNA is TGTGCCAGCAGTGGCCTGACTAGCGGGGGGGCCAATGAGCAGTTCTTC.

About this clone itself: Compared with germline, one end of the junction differs, possibly owing to a read error. The CDR3: CASSSGQYNEQFF. Here the CDR3 DNA reads TGTGCTAGCAGCTCAGGACAATACAATGAGCAGTTCTTC. The chain recombines TRBV7-7 with TRBJ2-1; the D gene is possibly TRBD1 (5 bases). This CDR3 is built from 13 residues. CDR1 and CDR2 from the germline V gene are SSHAT and FNYEAQ (reference sequence). Full variable domain (remainder filled in from reference TRBV7-7 and TRBJ2-1): GAGVSQSPRYKVTKRGQDVTLRCDPISSHATLYWYQQALGQGPEFLTYFNYEAQPDKSGLPSDRFSAERPEGSISTLTIQRTEQRDSAMYRCASSSGQYNEQFFGPGTRLTVL.

The chain uses TRBV10-2 and TRBJ1-1; D unresolved. The CDR3 totals 12 residues. V was shortened by 7 bases and J by 5 bases, with 11 bases between the two germline ends. From germline, CDR1 is WSHSY and CDR2 SAAADI. The DNA of the CDR3 is TGCGCCAGCAAAGCGTGGAAGACTGAAGCTTTCTTT. It specifies CASKAWKTEAFF.

With regard to this clone: Germline and junction disagree at one end, which may indicate a read error. The chain joins TRBV29-1 to TRBJ2-2; a possible D gene is TRBD2 (6 bases). The CDR3 has 12 amino acids. Per the germline V gene, CDR1 is SQVTM and CDR2 is ANQGSEA. The DNA of the CDR3 is TGCAGCGTTGAGGGGAACACCGGGGGGCTGTTTTTT. Residues: CSVEGNTGGLFF.

The V gene is TRBV5-4, the J gene TRBJ1-3; D is unresolved. This CDR3 has 16 residues. V was clipped by 4 bases and J by 0 bases, with 14 bases between them. CDR1 and CDR2 from the germline V gene are SGHNT and YYREEE (reference sequence). CDR3 DNA: TGTGCCAGCAGCCGAGGACTGCTTAGCTCTGGAAACACCATATATTTT. It yields the protein CASSRGLLSSGNTIYF.

The CDR3 coding sequence is TGTGCCAGCAGCTTGGTAACTAGCGGAGGGGCGGGGGAGACCCAGTACTTC. Protein sequence: CASSLVTSGGAGETQYF. The chain is built from TRBV5-6 and TRBJ2-5, with TRBD2 identical over 8 bases. The germline CDR1 and CDR2 sequences are SGHDT and YYEEEE. CDR3 length equals 17 residues. Trimming cost V 0 bases and J 5 bases; bases outside gene matches: 12.